These T cell receptor beta chains were read from a single sample in a study of cytotoxic CD8 clonotypes in ibrutinib-treated CLL. TCRdb's table, derived via immunoSEQ multiplex PCR, lists solely in-frame clones and lacks some. The sample has about 150,000 clones; roughly 83% are singletons. The source was PBMCs, collected after 12 months of ibrutinib treatment. Receptors originate from a human donor with chronic lymphocytic leukemia. Both conserved end residues are part of each CDR3. A D gene is named only where the DNA matches it firmly. For some rows the clone size is stated as once, few or many, or as a class when expanded; others skip it.

d_gene,j_gene,v_gene,abundance,CDR3nt,CDR3aa
TRBD2,TRBJ2-1,TRBV29-1,-,TGCAGCATTTCAAGGACTAGCGGGGGAGCCTACAATGAGCAGTTCTTC,CSISRTSGGAYNEQFF
-,TRBJ1-5,TRBV4-3,-,TGCGCCAGCAGCCAAGATGATTGGGACGGTGGATCCGAAAACCCTAAAAATCAGCCCCAGCATTTT,CASSQDDWDGGSENPKNQPQHF
-,TRBJ2-1,TRBV2,few,TGTGCCAGCAGCACGAGGGGGGCGGCACACGAGCAGTTCTTC,CASSTRGAAHEQFF
-,TRBJ2-1,TRBV27,-,TGTGCCAGCCGAGCGGGTCGTGGCTCCTACAATGAGCAGTTCTTC,CASRAGRGSYNEQFF
-,TRBJ1-2,TRBV5-6,-,TGTGCCAGCAGCTTGGCCCATGAGGGCTACACCTTC,CASSLAHEGYTF
TRBD2,TRBJ2-7,TRBV6-4,-,TGTGCCAGCAGTGTCGAAGCGGGAGGGTACAACGAGCAGTACTTC,CASSVEAGGYNEQYF
TRBD1,TRBJ1-5,TRBV18,-,TGTGCCAGCTCACACGACAGGGGGCGGCAGCCCCAGCATTTT,CASSHDRGRQPQHF
-,TRBJ1-5,TRBV19,-,-,CASTSAEDRGYQPQHF
-,TRBJ2-7,TRBV4-3,once,TGCGCCAGCAGCCAGTACCGGGACAACTACGAGCAGTACTTC,CASSQYRDNYEQYF
-,TRBJ1-1,TRBV11-2,-,TGTGCCAGCAGCTTAGATTGGAACACTGAAGCTTTCTTT,CASSLDWNTEAFF
-,TRBJ1-2,TRBV5-8,-,TGTGCCAGCAGCTTGCCCGTCCTCCAAGGTGGCTACACCTTC,CASSLPVLQGGYTF
-,TRBJ2-7,TRBV6-6,-,TGTGCCAGCACTACAGGGTCCCTGCGCGAGCAGTACTTC,CASTTGSLREQYF
-,TRBJ2-1,TRBV5-6,-,TGTGCCAGCAGCTTAGATCTGATAGGTGAGCAGTTCTTC,CASSLDLIGEQFF
-,TRBJ1-1,TRBV18,once,TGTGCCAGCTCACCTTCCGCCCAGACAGAAGCTTTCTTT,CASSPSAQTEAFF
TRBD2,TRBJ2-1,TRBV7-2,-,TGTGCCAGCAGCCCTCAAGGGACTAGCGGAAGCTCCTACAATGAGCAGTTCTTC,CASSPQGTSGSSYNEQFF
TRBD1,TRBJ1-1,TRBV6-5,-,TGTGCCAGCAGTTACATGGGACAGACAATGAACACTGAAGCTTTCTTT,CASSYMGQTMNTEAFF
-,TRBJ1-1,TRBV7-3,-,TGTGCCAGCAGCGATACGGGACAAACGAACACTGAAGCTTTCTTT,CASSDTGQTNTEAFF
TRBD2,TRBJ2-7,TRBV18,-,TGTGCCAGCTCACCATTGACTAGCGCCCACGAGCAGTACTTC,CASSPLTSAHEQYF
TRBD1,TRBJ1-2,TRBV6-5,-,TGTGCCAGCAGTTACGTTCTTGGGCAGGGGGACTATGGCTACACCTTC,CASSYVLGQGDYGYTF
-,TRBJ1-2,TRBV5-6,-,TGTGCCAGCAGCTTGGGTGGTCGCTACACCTTC,CASSLGGRYTF
-,TRBJ2-2,TRBV25-1,-,TGTGCCAGCAGTGAATTAAACAGGGTTGCCGGGGAGCTGTTTTTT,CASSELNRVAGELFF
-,TRBJ1-3,TRBV7-6,-,TGTGCCAGCAGCTTTTCGAGTACTGGAAACACCATATATTTT,CASSFSSTGNTIYF
-,TRBJ1-5,TRBV9,-,TGTGCCAGCAGCGTAGAACCCAGCAATCAGCCCCAGCATTTT,CASSVEPSNQPQHF
-,TRBJ1-1,TRBV7-9,-,TGTGCCAGCAGCCCCCAGGCGGGGAACACTGAAGCTTTCTTT,CASSPQAGNTEAFF
-,TRBJ1-1,TRBV28,-,TGTGCCAGCAGAGCTACCACCGGGGGCCAAAACACTGAAGCTTTCTTT,CASRATTGGQNTEAFF
-,TRBJ1-1,TRBV7-8,-,TGTGCCAGCAGCTTAGAGTTTGGCAGAATGAACACTGAAGCTTTCTTT,CASSLEFGRMNTEAFF
-,TRBJ2-7,TRBV30,-,TGTGCCTGGAGTGCAAACAGGGAACAGCAGTACTTC,CAWSANREQQYF
-,TRBJ1-1,TRBV7-2,-,TGTGCCAGCAGCTTAGTTGGGGTGTACGCTGAAGCTTTCTTT,CASSLVGVYAEAFF
-,TRBJ1-5,TRBV27,few,TGTGCCAGCAGTTTAGCTGTGGGCAATCAGCCCCAGCATTTT,CASSLAVGNQPQHF
TRBD2,TRBJ2-7,TRBV4-3,-,TGCGCCAGCAGCCCCGTAGCACTAGCGGGGACCTACGAGCAGTACTTC,CASSPVALAGTYEQYF